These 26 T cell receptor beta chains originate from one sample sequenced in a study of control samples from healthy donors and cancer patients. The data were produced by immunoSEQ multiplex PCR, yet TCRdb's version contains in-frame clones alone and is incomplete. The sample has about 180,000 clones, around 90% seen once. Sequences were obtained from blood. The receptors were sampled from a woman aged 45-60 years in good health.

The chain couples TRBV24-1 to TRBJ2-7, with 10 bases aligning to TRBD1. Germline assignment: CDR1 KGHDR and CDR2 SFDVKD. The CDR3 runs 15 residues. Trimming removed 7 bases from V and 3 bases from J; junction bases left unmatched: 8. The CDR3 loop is CATSGRTGGFYEQYF. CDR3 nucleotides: TGTGCCACCAGCGGCCGGACAGGGGGGTTCTACGAGCAGTACTTC.

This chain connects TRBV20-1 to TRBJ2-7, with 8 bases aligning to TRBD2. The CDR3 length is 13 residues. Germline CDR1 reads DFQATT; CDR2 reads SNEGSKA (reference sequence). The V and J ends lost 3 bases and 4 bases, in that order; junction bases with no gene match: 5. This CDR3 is CSASAGGRYEQYF. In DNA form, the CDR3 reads TGCAGTGCTAGTGCGGGAGGAAGGTACGAGCAGTACTTC.

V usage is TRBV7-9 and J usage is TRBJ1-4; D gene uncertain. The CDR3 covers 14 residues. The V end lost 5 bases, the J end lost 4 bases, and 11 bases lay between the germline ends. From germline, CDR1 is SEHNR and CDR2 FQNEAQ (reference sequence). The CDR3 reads CASSRQSLNEKLFF. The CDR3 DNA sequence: TGTGCCAGCAGCCGTCAGAGCCTTAATGAAAAACTGTTTTTT.

CDR3 nucleotide sequence: TGTGCCAGCAGCCCCATGTCGGGACGTCTGAACACTGAAGCTTTCTTT. It is translated as CASSPMSGRLNTEAFF. The rearrangement links TRBV6-2 or TRBV6-3 to TRBJ1-1; maybe TRBD1 (5 bases). Germline lookup yields CDR1 MNHEY and CDR2 SVGEGT. V was clipped by 6 bases and J by 0 bases, with 17 bases between them. The CDR3 is made up of 16 amino acids.

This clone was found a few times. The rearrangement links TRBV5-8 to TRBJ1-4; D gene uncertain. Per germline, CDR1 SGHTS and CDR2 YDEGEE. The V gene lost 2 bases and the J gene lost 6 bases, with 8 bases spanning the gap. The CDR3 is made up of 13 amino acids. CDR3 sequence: CASSLYMDEKLFF. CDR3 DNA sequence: TGTGCCAGCAGCTTATACATGGATGAAAAACTGTTTTTT. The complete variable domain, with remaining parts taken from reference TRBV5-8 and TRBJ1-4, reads EAGVTQSPTHLIKTRGQQATLRCSPISGHTSVYWYQQALGLGLQFLLWYDEGEERNRGNFPPRFSGRQFPNYSSELNVNALELEDSALYLCASSLYMDEKLFFGSGTQLSVL.

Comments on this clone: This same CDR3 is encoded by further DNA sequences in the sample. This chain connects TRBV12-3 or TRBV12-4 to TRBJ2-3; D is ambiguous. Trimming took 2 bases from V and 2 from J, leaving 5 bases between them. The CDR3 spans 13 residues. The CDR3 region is CASSLLATDTQYF. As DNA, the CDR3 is TGTGCCAGCAGTTTACTTGCCACAGATACGCAGTATTTT.

The CDR3, as DNA: TGTGCCAGCAGTTTAGGGTCAAACTGGTACGGCGGCTACACCTTC. Its translation is CASSLGSNWYGGYTF. The chain uses TRBV27 and TRBJ1-2; D remains ambiguous. The CDR3 is made up of 15 amino acids. The V gene's germline CDR1 is MNHEY and CDR2 SMNVEV (reference sequence). Trimming stripped 2 bases from V and 8 bases from J, with 18 bases between.

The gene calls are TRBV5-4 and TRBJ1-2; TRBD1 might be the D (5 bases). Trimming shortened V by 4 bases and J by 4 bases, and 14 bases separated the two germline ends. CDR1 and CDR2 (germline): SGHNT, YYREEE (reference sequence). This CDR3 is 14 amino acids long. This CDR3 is CASSHSWGGYGYTF. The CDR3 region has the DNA TGTGCCAGCAGCCACAGCTGGGGCGGCTATGGCTACACCTTC. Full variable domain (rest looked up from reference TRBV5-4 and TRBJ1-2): ETGVTQSPTHLIKTRGQQVTLRCSSQSGHNTVSWYQQALGQGPQFIFQYYREEENGRGNFPPRFSGLQFPNYSSELNVNALELDDSALYLCASSHSWGGYGYTFGSGTRLTVV.

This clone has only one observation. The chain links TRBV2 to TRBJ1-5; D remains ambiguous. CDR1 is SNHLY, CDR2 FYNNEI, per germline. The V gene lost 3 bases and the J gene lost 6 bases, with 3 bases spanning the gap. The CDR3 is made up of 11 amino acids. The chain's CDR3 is CASSESQPQHF. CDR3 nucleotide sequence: TGTGCCAGCAGTGAGAGTCAGCCCCAGCATTTT.

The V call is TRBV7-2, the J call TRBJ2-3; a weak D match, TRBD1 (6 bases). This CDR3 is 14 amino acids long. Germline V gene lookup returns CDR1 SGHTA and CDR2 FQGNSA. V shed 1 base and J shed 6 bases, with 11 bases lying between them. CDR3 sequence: CASSLDYRDDTQYF. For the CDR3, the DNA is TGTGCCAGCAGCTTAGATTACAGGGATGATACGCAGTATTTT.

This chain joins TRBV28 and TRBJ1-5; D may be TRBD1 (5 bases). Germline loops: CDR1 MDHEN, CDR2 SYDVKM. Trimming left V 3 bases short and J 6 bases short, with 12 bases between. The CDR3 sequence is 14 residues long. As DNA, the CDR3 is TGTGCCAGCAGTTTGCAGGGTACGGGTCAGCCCCAGCATTTT. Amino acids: CASSLQGTGQPQHF.

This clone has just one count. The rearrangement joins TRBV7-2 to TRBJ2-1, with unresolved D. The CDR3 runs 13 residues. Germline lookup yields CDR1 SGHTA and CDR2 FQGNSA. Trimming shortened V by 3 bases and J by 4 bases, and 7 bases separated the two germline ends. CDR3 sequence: CASSFSLYNEQFF. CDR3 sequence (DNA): TGTGCCAGCAGCTTTTCCCTTTACAATGAGCAGTTCTTC.

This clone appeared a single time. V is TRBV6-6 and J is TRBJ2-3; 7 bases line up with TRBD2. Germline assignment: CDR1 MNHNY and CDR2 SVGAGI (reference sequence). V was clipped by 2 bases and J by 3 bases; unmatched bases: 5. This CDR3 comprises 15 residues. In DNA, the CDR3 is TGTGCCAGCAGTTACGAGTTCGGGGGGACAGATACGCAGTATTTT. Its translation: CASSYEFGGTDTQYF.

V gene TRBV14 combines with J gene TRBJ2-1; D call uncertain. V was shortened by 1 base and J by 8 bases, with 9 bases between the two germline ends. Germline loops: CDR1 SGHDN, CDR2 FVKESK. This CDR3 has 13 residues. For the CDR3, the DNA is TGTGCCAGCAGCCAAGGAATCCGTGATGAGCAGTTCTTC. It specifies CASSQGIRDEQFF.

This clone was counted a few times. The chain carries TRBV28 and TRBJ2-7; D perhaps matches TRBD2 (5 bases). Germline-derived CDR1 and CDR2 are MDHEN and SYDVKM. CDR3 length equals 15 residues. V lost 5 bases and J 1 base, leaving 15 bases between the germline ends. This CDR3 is CASSTDMRVSYEQYF. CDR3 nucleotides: TGTGCCAGCAGTACCGACATGCGGGTTTCCTACGAGCAGTACTTC.

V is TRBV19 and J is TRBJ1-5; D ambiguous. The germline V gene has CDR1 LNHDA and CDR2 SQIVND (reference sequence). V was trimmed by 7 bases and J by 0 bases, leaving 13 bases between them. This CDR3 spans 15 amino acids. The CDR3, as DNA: TGTGCCAGTACCCCGGACGGAACTAGCAATCAGCCCCAGCATTTT. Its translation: CASTPDGTSNQPQHF.

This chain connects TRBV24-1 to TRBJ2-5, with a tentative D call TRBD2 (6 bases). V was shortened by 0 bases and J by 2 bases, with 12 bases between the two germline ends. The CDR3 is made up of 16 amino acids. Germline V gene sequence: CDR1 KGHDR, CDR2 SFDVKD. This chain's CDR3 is CATSDLSGRRQETQYF. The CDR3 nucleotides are TGTGCCACCAGTGATTTGTCGGGGAGGCGGCAAGAGACCCAGTACTTC.

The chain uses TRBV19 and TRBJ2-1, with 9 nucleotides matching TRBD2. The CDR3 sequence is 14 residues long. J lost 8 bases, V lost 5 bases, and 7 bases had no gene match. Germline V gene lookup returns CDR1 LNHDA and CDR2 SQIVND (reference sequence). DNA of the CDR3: TGTGCCAGTAGTCCTCTAGCGGGGATAGATGAGCAGTTCTTC. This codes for CASSPLAGIDEQFF.

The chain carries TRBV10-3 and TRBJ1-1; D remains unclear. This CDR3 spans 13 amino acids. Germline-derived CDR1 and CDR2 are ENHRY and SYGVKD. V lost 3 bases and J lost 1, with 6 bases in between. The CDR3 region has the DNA TGTGCCATCAGTGAACCAGGGAACACTGAAGCTTTCTTT. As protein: CAISEPGNTEAFF.

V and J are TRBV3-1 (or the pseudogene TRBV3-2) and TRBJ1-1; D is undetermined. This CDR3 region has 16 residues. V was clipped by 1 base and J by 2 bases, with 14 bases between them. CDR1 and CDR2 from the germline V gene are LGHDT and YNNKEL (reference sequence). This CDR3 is CASSQALTRRNTEAFF. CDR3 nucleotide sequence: TGTGCCAGCAGCCAAGCCCTGACCAGGCGAAACACTGAAGCTTTCTTT.

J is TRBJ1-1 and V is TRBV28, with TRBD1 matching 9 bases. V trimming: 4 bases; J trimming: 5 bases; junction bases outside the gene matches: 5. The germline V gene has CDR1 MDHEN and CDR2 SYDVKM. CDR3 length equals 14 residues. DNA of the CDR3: TGTGCCAGCAGTTGGACAGGGGTTAAAACTGAAGCTTTCTTT. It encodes CASSWTGVKTEAFF.

DNA for the CDR3: TGTGCCAGCTCACCATGGGGGACAGGGGACTTCTCTGGAAACACCATATATTTT. Its translation is CASSPWGTGDFSGNTIYF. The V gene is TRBV18, the J gene TRBJ1-3; 10 bases match TRBD1. This CDR3 comprises 18 residues. The germline V gene encodes CDR1 KGHSH and CDR2 LQKENI. J lost 0 bases, V lost 2 bases, and 7 bases had no gene match.

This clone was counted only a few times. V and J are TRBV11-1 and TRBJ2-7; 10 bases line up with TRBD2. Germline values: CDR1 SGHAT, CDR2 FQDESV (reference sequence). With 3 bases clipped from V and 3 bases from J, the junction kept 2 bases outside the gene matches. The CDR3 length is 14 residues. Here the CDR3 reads CASSFGLADYEQYF. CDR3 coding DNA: TGTGCCAGCAGCTTCGGACTAGCGGACTACGAGCAGTACTTC. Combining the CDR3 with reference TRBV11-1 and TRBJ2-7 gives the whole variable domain EAEVAQSPRYKITEKSQAVAFWCDPISGHATLYWYRQILGQGPELLVQFQDESVVDDSQLPKDRFSAERLKGVDSTLKIQPAELGDSAMYLCASSFGLADYEQYFGPGTRLTVT.

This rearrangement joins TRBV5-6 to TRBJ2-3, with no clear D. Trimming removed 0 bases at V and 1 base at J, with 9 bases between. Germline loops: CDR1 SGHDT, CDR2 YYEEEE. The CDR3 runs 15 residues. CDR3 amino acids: CASSLAWPGTDTQYF. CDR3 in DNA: TGTGCCAGCAGCTTGGCGTGGCCCGGCACAGATACGCAGTATTTT.

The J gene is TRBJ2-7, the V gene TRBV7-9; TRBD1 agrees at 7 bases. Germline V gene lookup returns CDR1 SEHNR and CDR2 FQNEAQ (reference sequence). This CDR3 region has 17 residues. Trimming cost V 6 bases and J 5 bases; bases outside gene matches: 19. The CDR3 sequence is CASRGRAGDRTSHEQYF. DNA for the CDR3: TGTGCCAGCAGAGGAAGGGCAGGGGACAGAACGAGTCACGAGCAGTACTTC.

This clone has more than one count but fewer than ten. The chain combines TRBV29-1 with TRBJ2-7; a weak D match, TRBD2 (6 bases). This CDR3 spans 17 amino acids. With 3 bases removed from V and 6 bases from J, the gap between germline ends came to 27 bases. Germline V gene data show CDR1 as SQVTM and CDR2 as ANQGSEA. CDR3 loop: CSVETRKFGASEGEQYF. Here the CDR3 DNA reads TGCAGCGTTGAGACTCGTAAATTTGGGGCTTCGGAGGGCGAGCAGTACTTC.